This entry describes one TCR beta chain. One end of the junction is discordant with germline, which a read error may explain. These data originate in a study of T-cell memory formation after mild COVID-19. TCRdb fed the 5' RACE reads into MiXCR, producing one record per CDR3 protein. This table has 380,000 or so distinct CDR3 sequences, approximately 13% appearing once. CDR1 and CDR2 from the germline V gene are DFQATT and SNEGSKA (reference sequence). This CDR3 is built from 14 residues. The receptor's source is a young man who had mild COVID-19 (a few samples of this study predate the infection). Cell type and time point are not known. Sequencing was carried out using PBMCs or a T cell subset sorted from them (not recorded which). The V and J genes are TRBV20-1 and TRBJ1-2; 9 positions match TRBD1. The CDR3, as DNA: TGCAGTGCTGGAGAACAGGGGGCTGTGGGTGGCTACACCTTC. It yields the protein CSAGEQGAVGGYTF.